This entry is about one TCR beta chain. This specimen comes from a study of cytomegalovirus exposure and HLA in healthy donors. Per germline, CDR1 ENHRY and CDR2 SYGVKD. The V and J ends lost 7 bases and 10 bases, in that order; junction bases with no gene match: 12. This CDR3 has 14 amino acids. The repertoire was sequenced with immunoSEQ multiplex PCR; TCRdb's copy has only in-frame clones and lacks some. The sample holds roughly 150,000 clones; roughly 92% are singletons and the top ten take 0.69%. V usage is TRBV10-3 and J usage is TRBJ1-1, with 10 nucleotides matching TRBD1. This receptor was identified in a young man in good health and CMV-seronegative. The sample consisted of PBMCs. The CDR3 sequence is CAINQIRDRGRAFF. The DNA for the CDR3 is TGTGCCATCAACCAAATCCGGGACAGGGGAAGAGCTTTCTTT.